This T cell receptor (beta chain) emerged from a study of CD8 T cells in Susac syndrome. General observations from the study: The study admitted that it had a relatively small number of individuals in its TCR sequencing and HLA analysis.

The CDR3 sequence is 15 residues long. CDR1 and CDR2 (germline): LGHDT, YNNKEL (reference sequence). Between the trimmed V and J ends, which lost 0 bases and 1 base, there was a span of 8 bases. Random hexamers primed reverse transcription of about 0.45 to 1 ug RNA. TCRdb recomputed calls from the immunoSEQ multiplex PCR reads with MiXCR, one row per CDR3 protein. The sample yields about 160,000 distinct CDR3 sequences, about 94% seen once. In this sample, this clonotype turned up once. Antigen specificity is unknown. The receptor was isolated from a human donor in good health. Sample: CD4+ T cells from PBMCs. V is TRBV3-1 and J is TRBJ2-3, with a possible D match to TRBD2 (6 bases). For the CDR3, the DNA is TGTGCCAGCAGCCAAGAAGCGGGCCGCACAGATACGCAGTATTTT. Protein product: CASSQEAGRTDTQYF.